Here is one T cell receptor beta chain with its context. This CDR3 is built from 17 residues. Germline V lookup: CDR1 LNHDA, CDR2 SQIVND (reference sequence). J lost 4 bases, V lost 4 bases, and 13 bases had no gene match. This entry comes from a study of blood T cell repertoires in COVID-19. In the study overall: Samples came from the United States, Italy and Spain, spanning acute and convalescent COVID-19. T cells, B-cell-depleted T cells, or PBMCs provided the cDNA or gDNA that served as material.

Original processing methods: Amplified reference gene primers provided the basis for estimating nucleated cell counts. Here immunoSEQ multiplex PCR was the method, and the copy in TCRdb shows in-frame clones only, minus some. The D gene and trimming were derived from the DNA, and the V and J assignments and clone size from that table. The sample holds some 380,000 clones, around 84% seen once. The specimen was peripheral blood. The sequence was obtained from a human donor with acute or convalescent COVID-19. The donor label of this sample is uncertain. V usage is TRBV19 and J usage is TRBJ2-3; 8 nucleotides align to TRBD2. CDR3 in amino acids: CASSTLGSSGESDTQYF. The CDR3 DNA reads as TGTGCCAGTAGTACACTTGGTAGTAGCGGGGAGTCAGATACGCAGTATTTT.